This is a list of T cell receptor beta chains from one sample in a study of T cell repertoires in cytomegalovirus infection. TCRdb used MiXCR to reprocess the reads, holding one entry per CDR3 protein. This sample has 350,000 to 500,000 distinct CDR3 sequences; approximately 31% occur once, and the top ten carry around 15%. The sequencing input was PBMCs. The receptor set was obtained from a human donor in good health (CMV status not recorded). Some clones in this sample may be carry-over from other donors' samples. Each CDR3 is given with its conserved first and last residue. D genes are given only for firm matches. Rows may omit the clone size; those that give it use once, few, many or a size class.

v_gene	j_gene	abundance	d_gene	CDR3aa	CDR3nt
TRBV24-1	TRBJ1-5	many	TRBD1	CATSDSGGLNQPQHF	TGTGCCACCAGTGATTCAGGGGGCCTGAATCAGCCCCAGCATTTT
TRBV2	TRBJ2-7	-	TRBD1	CASSVDRVGYEQYF	TGTGCCAGCAGTGTGGACAGGGTGGGCTACGAGCAGTACTTC
TRBV11-1	TRBJ2-1	-	TRBD2	CASSLAPPGGYYNEQFF	TGTGCCAGCAGCTTAGCGCCGCCCGGGGGGTATTACAATGAGCAGTTCTTC
TRBV19	TRBJ1-1	-	TRBD1	CASSLQGPGQNTEAFF	TGTGCCAGTAGTTTACAGGGGCCGGGTCAGAACACTGAAGCTTTCTTT
TRBV7-2	TRBJ1-2	-	-	CASSLAGYDYTF	TGTGCCAGCAGCTTAGCGGGGTATGACTACACCTTC
TRBV7-6	TRBJ1-1	few	-	CAGRDGEGTEAFF	TGTGCCGGACGTGATGGGGAAGGTACTGAAGCTTTCTTT
TRBV2	TRBJ1-2	-	-	CASSERLLGIYGYTF	TGTGCCAGCAGTGAAAGGCTCCTAGGGATCTATGGCTACACCTTC
TRBV3-1	TRBJ2-7	-	-	CASSQGVSYEQYF	TGTGCCAGCAGCCAAGGGGTCTCCTACGAGCAGTACTTC
TRBV2	TRBJ1-4	many	-	CASSEDRTTNEKLFF	TGTGCCAGCAGTGAAGACAGGACAACTAATGAAAAACTGTTTTTT
TRBV2	TRBJ1-1	many	-	CASSELWGTEAFF	TGTGCCAGCAGTGAACTTTGGGGCACTGAAGCTTTCTTT
TRBV20-1	TRBJ2-4	-	-	CSARAARSAKNIQYF	TGCAGTGCTAGAGCCGCGAGGTCAGCCAAAAACATTCAGTACTTC
TRBV7-9	TRBJ1-2	many	TRBD1	CASSRGQGYGYTF	TGTGCCAGCAGCCGTGGACAGGGATATGGCTACACCTTC
TRBV12-3/TRBV12-4	TRBJ1-2	few	-	CASSLVDSYYGYTF	TGTGCCAGCAGTTTAGTCGACAGTTACTATGGCTACACCTTC
TRBV28	TRBJ2-6	many	TRBD2	CASSSERGASPGANVLTF	TGTGCCAGCAGTTCAGAGCGGGGGGCTTCCCCGGGGGCCAACGTCCTGACTTTC
TRBV6-2/TRBV6-3	TRBJ1-1	-	TRBD1	CASSGRRTGNTEAFF	TGTGCCAGCAGTGGCCGACGGACAGGGAACACTGAAGCTTTCTTT
TRBV6-1	TRBJ2-1	-	TRBD2	CASRNLPSGINNEQFF	TGTGCCAGCAGAAACCTACCTAGCGGGATTAACAATGAGCAGTTCTTC
TRBV7-9	TRBJ2-1	many	-	CASSTVRVINNEQFF	TGTGCCAGCAGCACCGTGAGGGTAATCAACAATGAGCAGTTCTTC
TRBV7-6	TRBJ2-7	few	-	CASSFLVTPYEQYF	TGTGCCAGCAGCTTTTTGGTTACCCCTTACGAGCAGTACTTC
TRBV5-1	TRBJ1-5	-	-	CASSLGDMGPNQPQHF	TGCGCCAGCAGCCTAGGGGACATGGGCCCAAATCAGCCCCAGCATTTT
TRBV24-1	TRBJ2-3	few	-	CATSDPMRSDTQYF	TGTGCCACCAGTGACCCGATGAGATCCGATACGCAGTATTTT
TRBV19	TRBJ1-5	-	TRBD1	CASREQGSWRNQPQHF	TGTGCCAGTCGAGAACAGGGGTCATGGAGAAATCAGCCCCAGCATTTT
TRBV7-6	TRBJ2-3	-	-	CASSTNPRGGTDTQYF	TGTGCCAGCAGCACGAACCCGCGAGGAGGCACAGATACGCAGTATTTT
TRBV6-2/TRBV6-3	TRBJ1-3	-	TRBD1	CASVRPGTATYSGNTIYF	TGTGCCAGCGTCAGACCCGGGACAGCTACATACTCTGGAAACACCATATATTTT
TRBV7-9	TRBJ1-2	few	-	CASARPSTYGYTF	TGTGCCAGCGCTCGACCCTCGACCTATGGCTACACCTTC
TRBV6-1	TRBJ1-5	-	-	CASSEGLNNQPQHF	TGTGCCAGCAGTGAAGGGTTAAACAATCAGCCCCAGCATTTT
TRBV4-2	TRBJ2-7	few	-	CASSQDLGHYEQYF	TGTGCCAGCAGCCAAGATCTAGGGCACTACGAGCAGTACTTC
TRBV4-1	TRBJ1-1	few	-	CASSQQTPNTEAFF	TGCGCCAGCAGCCAGCAGACTCCGAACACTGAAGCTTTCTTT
TRBV14	TRBJ1-5	few	-	CASSHGSQPQHF	TGTGCCAGCAGCCACGGTAGTCAGCCCCAGCATTTT
TRBV11-2	TRBJ2-7	-	TRBD2	CASSLAWGGEQYF	TGTGCCAGCAGCTTAGCTTGGGGGGGCGAGCAGTACTTC
TRBV12-3/TRBV12-4	TRBJ1-2	many	-	CASSLGASIYGYTF	TGTGCCAGCAGTTTAGGGGCCAGCATCTATGGCTACACCTTC
TRBV6-2/TRBV6-3	TRBJ1-5	once	-	CASNPQGTWQPQHF	TGTGCCAGCAATCCACAGGGTACGTGGCAGCCCCAGCATTTT
TRBV5-5	TRBJ1-3	few	-	CASSFGGQRSGNTIYF	TGTGCCAGCAGCTTCGGGGGGCAGAGGTCTGGAAACACCATATATTTT
TRBV6-1	TRBJ1-6	few	-	CASSDRSSYNSPLHF	TGTGCCAGCAGTGACAGGAGCTCCTATAATTCACCCCTCCACTTT
TRBV5-4	TRBJ2-7	-	-	CASSLPGLYEQYF	TGTGCCAGCAGCTTGCCAGGGCTTTACGAGCAGTACTTC
TRBV12-3/TRBV12-4	TRBJ1-2	-	-	CASRGRAFDYTF	TGTGCCAGCCGAGGCAGGGCTTTTGACTACACCTTC
TRBV7-8	TRBJ1-5	-	-	CASSPPAGHPHHF	TGTGCCAGCAGCCCACCAGCGGGTCATCCCCATCATTTT
TRBV7-3	TRBJ1-1	few	TRBD1	CASSLSPGGMNTEAFF	TGTGCCAGCAGCTTATCTCCAGGGGGGATGAACACTGAAGCTTTCTTT
TRBV6-5	TRBJ1-5	few	-	CASADYSNQPQHF	TGTGCCAGCGCAGATTATAGCAATCAGCCCCAGCATTTT
TRBV12-3/TRBV12-4	TRBJ2-2	many	-	CASSFTGSGNTGELFF	TGTGCCAGCAGTTTTACAGGGTCGGGGAACACCGGGGAGCTGTTTTTT
TRBV9	TRBJ2-1	few	TRBD1	CASSAGQGYNEQFF	TGTGCCAGCAGCGCCGGACAGGGCTACAATGAGCAGTTCTTC
TRBV12-3/TRBV12-4	TRBJ1-3	few	-	CASSLASQGPGNTIYF	TGTGCCAGCAGTTTAGCCTCTCAGGGGCCTGGAAACACCATATATTTT
TRBV6-1	TRBJ1-2	-	-	CASSEVEGANYGYTF	TGTGCCAGCAGTGAAGTAGAAGGGGCTAACTATGGCTACACCTTC
TRBV7-3	TRBJ2-5	few	TRBD1	CASSLGGGGQGARETQYF	TGTGCCAGCAGCTTAGGAGGTGGGGGACAGGGGGCTCGGGAGACCCAGTACTTC
TRBV7-6	TRBJ2-7	few	-	CASSPIPGGTLSEQYF	TGTGCCAGCAGTCCTATACCGGGGGGCACCTTATCCGAGCAGTACTTC
TRBV19	TRBJ2-2	few	TRBD1	CASNTGAAGELFF	TGTGCCAGTAATACAGGGGCGGCCGGGGAGCTGTTTTTT
TRBV6-1	TRBJ2-5	-	-	CASSEGSNQETQYF	TGTGCCAGCAGTGAAGGGAGCAACCAAGAGACCCAGTACTTC
TRBV5-4	TRBJ1-2	-	-	CASSSWGGELWGGYTF	TGTGCCAGCAGCTCATGGGGAGGAGAGCTGTGGGGTGGCTACACCTTC
TRBV7-9	TRBJ1-4	-	TRBD1	CASSYMAGGEKLFF	TGTGCCAGCAGCTACATGGCAGGGGGCGAAAAACTGTTTTTT
TRBV28	TRBJ2-7	-	TRBD1	CASRGQGAYEQYF	TGTGCCAGCCGAGGACAGGGGGCTTACGAGCAGTACTTC
TRBV6-6	TRBJ1-4	few	-	CASRISTGRGEKLFF	TGTGCCAGCAGGATATCGACTGGGAGAGGGGAAAAACTGTTTTTT
TRBV4-3	TRBJ1-2	once	-	CASSQAAGAIYGYTF	TGCGCCAGCAGCCAAGCAGCGGGGGCTATCTATGGCTACACCTTC
TRBV27	TRBJ2-1	few	-	CASSLGQHKIQFF	TGTGCCAGCAGTTTAGGCCAGCACAAGATACAGTTCTTC
TRBV7-9	TRBJ2-7	few	-	CASSGNRVSYEQYF	TGTGCCAGCAGCGGAAACAGGGTATCCTACGAGCAGTACTTC